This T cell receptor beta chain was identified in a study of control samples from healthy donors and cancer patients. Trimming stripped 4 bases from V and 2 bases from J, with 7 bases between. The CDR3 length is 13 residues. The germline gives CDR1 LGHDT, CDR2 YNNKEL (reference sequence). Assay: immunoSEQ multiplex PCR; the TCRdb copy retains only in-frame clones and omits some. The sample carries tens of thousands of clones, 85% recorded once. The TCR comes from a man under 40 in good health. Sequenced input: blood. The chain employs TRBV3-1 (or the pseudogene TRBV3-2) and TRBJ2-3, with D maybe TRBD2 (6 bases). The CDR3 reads CASSRDFTDTQYF. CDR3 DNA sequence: TGTGCCAGCAGCCGGGACTTCACAGATACGCAGTATTTT.